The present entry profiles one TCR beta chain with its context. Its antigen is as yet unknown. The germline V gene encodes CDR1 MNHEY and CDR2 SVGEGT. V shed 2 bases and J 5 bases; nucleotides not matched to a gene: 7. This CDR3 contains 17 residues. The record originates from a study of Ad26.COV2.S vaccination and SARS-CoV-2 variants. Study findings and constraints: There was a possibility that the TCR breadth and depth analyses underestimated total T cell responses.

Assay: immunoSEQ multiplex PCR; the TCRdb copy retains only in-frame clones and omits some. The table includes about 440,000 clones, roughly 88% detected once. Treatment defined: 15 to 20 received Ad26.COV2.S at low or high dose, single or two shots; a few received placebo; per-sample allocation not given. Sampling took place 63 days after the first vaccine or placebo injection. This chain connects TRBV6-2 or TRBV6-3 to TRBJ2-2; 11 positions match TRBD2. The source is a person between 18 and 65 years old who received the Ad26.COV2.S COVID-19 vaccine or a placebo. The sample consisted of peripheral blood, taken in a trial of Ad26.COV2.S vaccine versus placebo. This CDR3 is CASSYGLLAGGTGELFF. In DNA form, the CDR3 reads TGTGCCAGCAGTTACGGTCTTCTAGCGGGAGGTACCGGGGAGCTGTTTTTT.